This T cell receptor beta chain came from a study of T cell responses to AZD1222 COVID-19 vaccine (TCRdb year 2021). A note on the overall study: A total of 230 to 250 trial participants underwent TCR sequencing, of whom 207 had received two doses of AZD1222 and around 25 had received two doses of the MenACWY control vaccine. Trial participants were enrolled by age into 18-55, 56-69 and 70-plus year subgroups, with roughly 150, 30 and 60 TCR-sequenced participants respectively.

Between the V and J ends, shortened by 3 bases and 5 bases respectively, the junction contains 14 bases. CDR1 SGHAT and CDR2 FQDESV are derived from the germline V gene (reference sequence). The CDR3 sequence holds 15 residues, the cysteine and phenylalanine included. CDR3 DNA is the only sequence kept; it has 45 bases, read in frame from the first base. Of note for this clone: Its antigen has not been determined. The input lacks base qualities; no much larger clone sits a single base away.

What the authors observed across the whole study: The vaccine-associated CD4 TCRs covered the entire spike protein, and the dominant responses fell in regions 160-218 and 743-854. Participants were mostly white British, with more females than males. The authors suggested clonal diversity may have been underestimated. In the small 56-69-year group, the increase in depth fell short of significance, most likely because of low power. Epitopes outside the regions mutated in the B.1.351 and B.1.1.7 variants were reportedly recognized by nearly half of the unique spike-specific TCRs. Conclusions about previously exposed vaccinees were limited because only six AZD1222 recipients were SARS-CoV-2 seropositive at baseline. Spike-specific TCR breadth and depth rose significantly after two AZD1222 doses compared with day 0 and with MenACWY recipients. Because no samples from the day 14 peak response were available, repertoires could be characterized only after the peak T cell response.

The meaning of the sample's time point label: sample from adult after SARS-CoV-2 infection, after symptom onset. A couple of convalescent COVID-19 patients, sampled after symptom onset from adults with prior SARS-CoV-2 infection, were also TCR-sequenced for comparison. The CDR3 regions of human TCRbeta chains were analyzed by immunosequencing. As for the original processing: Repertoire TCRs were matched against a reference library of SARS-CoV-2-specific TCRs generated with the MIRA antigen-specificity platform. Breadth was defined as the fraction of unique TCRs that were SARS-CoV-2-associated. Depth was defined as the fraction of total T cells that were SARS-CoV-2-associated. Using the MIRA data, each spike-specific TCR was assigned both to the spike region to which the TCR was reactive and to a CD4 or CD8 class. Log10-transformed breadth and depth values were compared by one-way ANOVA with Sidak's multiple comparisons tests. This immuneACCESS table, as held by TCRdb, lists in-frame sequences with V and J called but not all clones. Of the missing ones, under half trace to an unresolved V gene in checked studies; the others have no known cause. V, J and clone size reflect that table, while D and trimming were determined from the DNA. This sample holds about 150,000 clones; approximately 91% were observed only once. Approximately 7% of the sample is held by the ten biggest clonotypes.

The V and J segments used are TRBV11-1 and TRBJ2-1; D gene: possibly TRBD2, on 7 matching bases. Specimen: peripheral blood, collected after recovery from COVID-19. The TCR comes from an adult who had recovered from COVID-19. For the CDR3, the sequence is CASSLGGGQNNEQFF. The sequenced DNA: TGTGCCAGCAGCTTGGGGGGGGGCCAGAACAATGAGCAGTTCTTC. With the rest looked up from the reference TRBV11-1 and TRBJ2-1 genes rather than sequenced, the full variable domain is EAEVAQSPRYKITEKSQAVAFWCDPISGHATLYWYRQILGQGPELLVQFQDESVVDDSQLPKDRFSAERLKGVDSTLKIQPAELGDSAMYLCASSLGGGQNNEQFFGPGTRLTVL.